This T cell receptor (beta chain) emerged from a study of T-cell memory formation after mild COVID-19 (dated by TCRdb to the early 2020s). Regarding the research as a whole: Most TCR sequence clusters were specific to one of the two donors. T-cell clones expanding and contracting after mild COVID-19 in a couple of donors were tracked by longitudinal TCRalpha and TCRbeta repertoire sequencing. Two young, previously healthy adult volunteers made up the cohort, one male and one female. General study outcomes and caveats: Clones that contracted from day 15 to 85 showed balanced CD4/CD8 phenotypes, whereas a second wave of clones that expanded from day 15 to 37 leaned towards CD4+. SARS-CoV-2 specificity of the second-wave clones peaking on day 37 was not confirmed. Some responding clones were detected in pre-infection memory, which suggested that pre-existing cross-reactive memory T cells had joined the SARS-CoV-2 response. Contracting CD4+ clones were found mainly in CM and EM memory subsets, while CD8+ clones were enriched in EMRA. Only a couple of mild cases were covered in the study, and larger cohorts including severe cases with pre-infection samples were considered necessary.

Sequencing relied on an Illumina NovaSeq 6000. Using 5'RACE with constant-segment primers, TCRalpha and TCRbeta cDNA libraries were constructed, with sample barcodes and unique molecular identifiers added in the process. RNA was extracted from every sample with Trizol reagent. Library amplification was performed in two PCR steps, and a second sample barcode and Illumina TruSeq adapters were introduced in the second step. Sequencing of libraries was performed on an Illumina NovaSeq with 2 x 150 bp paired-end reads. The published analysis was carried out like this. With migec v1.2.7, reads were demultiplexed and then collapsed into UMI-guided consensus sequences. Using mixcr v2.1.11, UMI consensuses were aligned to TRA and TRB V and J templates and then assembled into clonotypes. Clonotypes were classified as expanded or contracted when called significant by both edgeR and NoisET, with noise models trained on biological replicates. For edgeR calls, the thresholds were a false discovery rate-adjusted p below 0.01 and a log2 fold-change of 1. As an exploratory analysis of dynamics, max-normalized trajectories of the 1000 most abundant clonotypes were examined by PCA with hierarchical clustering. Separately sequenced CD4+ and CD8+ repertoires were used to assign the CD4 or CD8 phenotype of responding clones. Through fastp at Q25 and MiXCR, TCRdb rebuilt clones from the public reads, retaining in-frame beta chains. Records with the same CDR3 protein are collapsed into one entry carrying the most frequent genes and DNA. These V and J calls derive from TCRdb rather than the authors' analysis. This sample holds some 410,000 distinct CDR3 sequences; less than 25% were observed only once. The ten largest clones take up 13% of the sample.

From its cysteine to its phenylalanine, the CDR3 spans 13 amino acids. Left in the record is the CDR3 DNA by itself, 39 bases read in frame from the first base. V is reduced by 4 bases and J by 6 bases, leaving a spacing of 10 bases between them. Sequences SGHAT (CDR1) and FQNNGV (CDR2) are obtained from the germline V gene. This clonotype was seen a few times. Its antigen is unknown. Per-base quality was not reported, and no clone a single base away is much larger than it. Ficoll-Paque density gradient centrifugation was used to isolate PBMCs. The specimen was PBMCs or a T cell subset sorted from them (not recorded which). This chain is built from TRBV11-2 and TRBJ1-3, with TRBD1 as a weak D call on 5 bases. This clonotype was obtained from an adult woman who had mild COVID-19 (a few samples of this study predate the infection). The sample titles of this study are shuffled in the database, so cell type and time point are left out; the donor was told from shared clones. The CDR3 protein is CASSSSGTNTIYF. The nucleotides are TGTGCCAGCAGCTCCTCCGGGACAAACACCATATATTTT.